This TCR beta chain was recorded in a study of breast tumors, draining lymph nodes, adjacent tissues. Findings of the study overall: Data fit most tumor T cells coming from lymph node, expanding in tumor. Tumors had less TCR diversity than lymph nodes, more than nontumor tissue. Compared with basal-like, luminal-like tumors shared significantly more repertoire with nontumor tissue.

The CDR3 has 12 amino acids. The V end was cut by 3 bases, the J end by 7 bases, with 13 bases between. Germline CDR1 DFQATT, CDR2 SNEGSKA (reference sequence). MiXCR, run by TCRdb on the multiplex PCR reads, gives a single entry per CDR3 protein. This table has about 20,000 distinct CDR3 sequences, about a third appearing once. By share, this clonotype counts as medium-sized. Its antigen is as yet unknown. The sample comprised breast tumor tissue. This TCR was recovered from a female donor with breast cancer. Some clones in this sample may be carry-over from other donors' samples. J is TRBJ2-7 and V is TRBV20-1; possibly TRBD1 or TRBD2 for D (6 bases each). CDR3 sequence (DNA): TGCAGTGCTAGTTGGGGGGCCGGGGAGCAGTACTTC. Encoded protein: CSASWGAGEQYF.